Listed below are T cell receptor beta chains from one sample, sequenced in a study of shared clonotypes between healthy human individuals. The table came from immunoSEQ multiplex PCR; TCRdb's copy has only in-frame clones and leaves some out. The table includes about 2.1 million clones, about 93% detected once. Sequencing used naive CD8+ T cells from PBMCs. These receptors were obtained from a man aged 18 to 29 in good health. Some clones in this sample may be carry-over from other donors' samples. Each CDR3 is given with its conserved first and last residue. A D gene is named only where the DNA matches it firmly. The size entry is marked missing in some rows and otherwise reads once, few, many or a size class.

v_gene	j_gene	abundance	d_gene	CDR3aa	CDR3nt
TRBV27	TRBJ2-6	-	-	CASSFFSGANVLTF	TGTGCCAGCAGTTTTTTCTCCGGGGCCAACGTCCTGACTTTC
TRBV7-9	TRBJ2-1	-	-	CASSLGVNVLNEQFF	TGTGCCAGCAGCTTAGGGGTTAATGTCCTCAATGAGCAGTTCTTC
TRBV9	TRBJ2-2	-	-	CASTPAMTSGELFF	TGTGCCAGCACCCCCGCTATGACGTCCGGGGAGCTGTTTTTT
TRBV28	TRBJ2-2	-	-	CASSLNPAGWPGELFF	TGTGCCAGCAGTTTAAATCCGGCAGGGTGGCCCGGGGAGCTGTTTTTT
TRBV5-4	TRBJ1-3	-	-	CASSPGRPSGNTIYF	TGTGCCAGCAGCCCCGGCAGACCCTCTGGAAACACCATATATTTT
TRBV27	TRBJ2-4	-	-	CASSPMRATTKNIQYF	TGTGCCAGCAGTCCCATGAGGGCTACGACCAAAAACATTCAGTACTTC
TRBV4-1	TRBJ1-5	-	TRBD1	CASSQGDRGNQPQHF	TGCGCCAGCAGCCAAGGGGACAGGGGCAATCAGCCCCAGCATTTT
TRBV9	TRBJ2-1	-	-	CASSVGWGASYNEQFF	TGTGCCAGCAGCGTAGGTTGGGGGGCGTCCTACAATGAGCAGTTCTTC
TRBV13	TRBJ2-1	-	TRBD2	CASSLGQASGGHNEQFF	TGTGCCAGCAGCTTAGGCCAGGCTAGCGGGGGACACAATGAGCAGTTCTTC
TRBV14	TRBJ1-1	-	-	CASSSGRTEAFF	TGTGCCAGCAGCTCCGGCCGGACTGAAGCTTTCTTT
TRBV14	TRBJ2-7	-	-	CASSQERGTSYEQYF	TGTGCCAGCAGCCAAGAAAGGGGGACCTCCTACGAGCAGTACTTC
TRBV4-2	TRBJ2-1	-	-	CASSPLLSEPYNEQFF	TGTGCCAGCAGCCCCTTGCTCTCCGAACCCTACAATGAGCAGTTCTTC
TRBV7-9	TRBJ2-7	-	TRBD1	CASSLGTGDPYF	TGTGCCAGCAGCCTCGGGACAGGTGACCCCTATTTC
TRBV28	TRBJ2-7	-	TRBD2	CASMGGLAGARSYEQYF	TGTGCCAGCATGGGGGGACTAGCGGGAGCCCGCTCCTACGAGCAGTACTTC
TRBV7-9	TRBJ2-4	few	-	CASSSLLYRGENIQYF	TGTGCCAGCAGCTCCTTACTGTACCGGGGAGAAAACATTCAGTACTTC
TRBV4-1	TRBJ2-7	-	-	CASRQGRGYGSGSGYEQYF	TGCGCCAGCAGGCAAGGGCGCGGATATGGTTCAGGCTCTGGCTACGAGCAGTACTTC
TRBV4-3	TRBJ2-2	-	-	CASSQTTGTDTGELFF	TGCGCCAGCAGCCAAACTACCGGGACTGACACCGGGGAGCTGTTTTTT
TRBV10-2	TRBJ2-7	-	TRBD2	CASSRAGASEQYF	TGCGCCAGCAGTCGAGCGGGAGCTTCCGAGCAGTACTTC
TRBV27	TRBJ2-2	-	TRBD2	CASSLMPSGAGELFF	TGTGCCAGCAGTTTAATGCCTAGCGGAGCCGGGGAGCTGTTTTTT
TRBV29-1	TRBJ1-1	-	-	CSVVGGGEAFF	TGCAGCGTTGTAGGGGGTGGTGAAGCTTTCTTT
TRBV28	TRBJ2-5	-	TRBD2	CASSNGLAGGPGETQYF	TGTGCCAGCAGCAACGGACTAGCGGGAGGGCCGGGGGAGACCCAGTACTTC
TRBV5-1	TRBJ1-4	-	-	CASSATSLDSREKLFF	TGCGCCAGCAGCGCGACTTCTTTGGACAGCAGGGAAAAACTGTTTTTT
TRBV7-3	TRBJ2-2	-	TRBD1	CASSYWDSPTGELFF	TGTGCCAGCAGCTACTGGGACAGCCCGACCGGGGAGCTGTTTTTT
TRBV13	TRBJ2-2	once	-	CASSPRTGSLNGELFF	TGTGCCAGCAGCCCCCGGACTGGGTCTCTGAACGGGGAGCTGTTTTTT
TRBV13	TRBJ1-1	once	-	CASSPRSRNTEAFF	TGTGCCAGCAGCCCCCGCAGTCGGAACACTGAAGCTTTCTTT
TRBV7-2	TRBJ2-7	-	TRBD1	CASSSPRDSSYEQYF	TGTGCCAGCAGCTCCCCCCGGGACAGCTCCTACGAGCAGTACTTC
TRBV7-8	TRBJ2-7	-	TRBD2	CASSREGLAETYEQYF	TGTGCCAGCAGCCGAGAGGGACTAGCGGAAACCTACGAGCAGTACTTC
TRBV15	TRBJ1-5	once	-	CATSRGNQPQHF	TGTGCCACCAGCCGGGGGAATCAGCCCCAGCATTTT
TRBV2	TRBJ1-2	-	-	CASEVGYTF	TGTGCCAGCGAGGTTGGCTACACCTTC
TRBV19	TRBJ1-1	-	-	CASSRGARMNTEAFF	TGTGCCAGTAGTAGAGGGGCGCGGATGAACACTGAAGCTTTCTTT
TRBV7-9	TRBJ2-7	-	-	CASSLVDHEQYF	TGTGCCAGCAGCTTAGTCGACCACGAGCAGTACTTC
TRBV19	TRBJ2-1	-	-	CASSIDPPGGRVNEQFF	TGTGCCAGTAGTATAGATCCCCCCGGAGGACGAGTTAATGAGCAGTTCTTC
TRBV18	TRBJ2-7	-	TRBD1	CASSPRDRGTYEQYF	TGTGCCAGCTCACCCCGGGACAGGGGGACCTACGAGCAGTACTTC
TRBV9	TRBJ2-5	-	-	CASSPGRETQYF	TGTGCCAGCAGCCCAGGCCGGGAGACCCAGTACTTC
TRBV25-1	TRBJ2-7	-	TRBD2	CASSGLAGDRSYEQYF	TGTGCCAGCAGTGGACTAGCGGGAGATCGGTCCTACGAGCAGTACTTC
TRBV9	TRBJ2-1	-	TRBD2	CASSVGGRRGNEQFF	TGTGCCAGCAGCGTAGGCGGGAGGAGGGGGAATGAGCAGTTCTTC
TRBV5-8	TRBJ1-5	-	TRBD1	CASSHGDRVFPQHF	TGTGCCAGCAGCCATGGCGACAGGGTTTTTCCCCAGCATTTT
TRBV15	TRBJ1-2	-	-	CATSRDRLSGRNGYTF	TGTGCCACCAGCAGAGATCGGTTGTCCGGAAGGAATGGCTACACCTTC
TRBV7-6	TRBJ1-1	-	-	CASSLDPGATEAFF	TGTGCCAGCAGCTTAGACCCAGGGGCCACTGAAGCTTTCTTT
TRBV4-1	TRBJ2-1	-	-	CASSQARGQQFF	TGCGCCAGCAGCCAAGCCCGGGGACAACAGTTCTTC
TRBV30	TRBJ2-1	-	-	CAWSRHRERDEQFF	TGTGCCTGGAGTCGTCACCGCGAAAGGGATGAGCAGTTCTTC
TRBV7-9	TRBJ1-5	-	-	CASSPSGVGQPQHF	TGTGCCAGCAGCCCGAGTGGCGTAGGGCAGCCCCAGCATTTT
TRBV27	TRBJ1-5	-	TRBD1	CASSLLATGGHQPQHF	TGTGCCAGCAGTTTACTCGCGACAGGGGGCCATCAGCCCCAGCATTTT
TRBV11-2	TRBJ2-7	-	TRBD2	CASSPRVGEGHEQYF	TGTGCCAGCAGCCCCAGGGTGGGGGAGGGCCACGAGCAGTACTTC
TRBV6-5	TRBJ2-2	few	-	CASSYGQATGELFF	TGTGCCAGCAGTTACGGTCAGGCCACCGGGGAGCTGTTTTTT
TRBV27	TRBJ2-1	-	-	CASTPIGAANEQFF	TGTGCCAGCACCCCAATTGGGGCGGCCAATGAGCAGTTCTTC
TRBV4-1	TRBJ2-2	once	-	CASSPFNTGELFF	TGCGCCAGCAGTCCCTTTAACACCGGGGAGCTGTTTTTT
TRBV10-3	TRBJ2-2	-	TRBD2	CAISESVSGRTTGELFF	TGTGCCATCAGTGAGTCGGTTAGCGGGAGAACTACCGGGGAGCTGTTTTTT
TRBV6-1	TRBJ2-5	-	-	CASSDQAESQETQYF	TGTGCCAGCAGTGACCAGGCGGAGAGTCAAGAGACCCAGTACTTC
TRBV5-1	TRBJ1-1	-	-	CASSLVLGRWDTEAFF	TGCGCCAGCAGCTTGGTCTTGGGGAGGTGGGACACTGAAGCTTTCTTT
TRBV18	TRBJ2-1	-	-	CASSLDRFNEQFF	TGTGCCAGCTCTCTCGACAGGTTCAATGAGCAGTTCTTC
TRBV7-2	TRBJ2-1	-	-	CASSLSTPQEQFF	TGTGCCAGCAGCTTAAGTACGCCACAGGAGCAGTTCTTC
TRBV10-2	TRBJ2-7	-	TRBD2	CASSELAVVAAYEQYF	TGCGCCAGCAGTGAACTAGCGGTGGTCGCGGCTTACGAGCAGTACTTC
TRBV10-3	TRBJ2-7	once	TRBD1	CAISGGQASYEQYF	TGTGCCATCAGTGGGGGACAGGCCTCCTACGAGCAGTACTTC
TRBV9	TRBJ2-1	once	-	CASSVEEGPQPPEQFF	TGTGCCAGCAGCGTAGAGGAGGGGCCTCAACCCCCTGAGCAGTTCTTC
TRBV4-2	TRBJ2-7	-	TRBD2	CASSPREGAYSYEQYF	TGTGCCAGCAGCCCGCGGGAGGGGGCTTACTCCTACGAGCAGTACTTC
TRBV5-1	TRBJ2-7	-	-	CASSLFGIGSYEQYF	TGCGCCAGCAGCCTGTTTGGGATCGGCTCCTACGAGCAGTACTTC
TRBV7-6	TRBJ2-7	-	TRBD1	CASSFVAGQGGEQYF	TGTGCCAGCAGCTTTGTGGCGGGACAGGGTGGCGAGCAGTACTTC
TRBV4-3	TRBJ2-2	-	TRBD1	CASSQHRGRSGELFF	TGCGCCAGCAGCCAACACAGGGGTCGGTCCGGGGAGCTGTTTTTT